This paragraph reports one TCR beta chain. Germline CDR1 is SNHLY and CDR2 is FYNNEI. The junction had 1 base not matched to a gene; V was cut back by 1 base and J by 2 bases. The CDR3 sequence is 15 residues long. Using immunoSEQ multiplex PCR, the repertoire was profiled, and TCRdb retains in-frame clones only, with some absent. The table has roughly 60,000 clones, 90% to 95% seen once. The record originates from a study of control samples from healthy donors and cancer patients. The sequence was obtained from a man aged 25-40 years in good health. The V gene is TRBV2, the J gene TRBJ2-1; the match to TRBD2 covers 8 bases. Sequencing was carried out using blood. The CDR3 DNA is TGTGCCAGCAGTGAAGAGCGGGGGCCCTACAATGAGCAGTTCTTC. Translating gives CASSEERGPYNEQFF.